These T cell receptor beta chains were read from a single sample in a study of patients and donors after allogeneic stem cell transplantation. TCRdb re-derived calls from the RT-PCR reads in MiXCR, one entry per CDR3 protein. The sample lists approximately 430,000 distinct CDR3 sequences, 16% occurring once. The sequencing sample was made of blood, either unsorted or a sorted T cell fraction (not recorded which). The receptors were sampled from a human donor who was either an allogeneic HSCT recipient or a stem cell or donor lymphocyte infusion donor (not recorded which). It is not recorded whose cells these are; they may come from a transplant donor. CDR3s include the opening cysteine and the closing phenylalanine or tryptophan. The order of the fields is J gene, V gene, clone size, D gene, CDR3 protein, CDR3 DNA. D genes are given only for firm matches. The size field is filled for only some rows; it gives once, few, many or a size class.

J gene: TRBJ2-7
V gene: TRBV12-3/TRBV12-4
clone size: many
D gene: TRBD1
CDR3 protein: CASSLRGQGTAEQYF
CDR3 DNA: TGTGCCAGCAGTTTACGGGGACAGGGCACCGCCGAGCAGTACTTC

J gene: TRBJ2-1
V gene: TRBV2
clone size: few
D gene: NA
CDR3 protein: CASTELGRVGEQFF
CDR3 DNA: TGTGCCAGCACCGAACTGGGCAGGGTTGGTGAGCAGTTCTTC

J gene: TRBJ1-4
V gene: TRBV20-1
clone size: NA
D gene: NA
CDR3 protein: CSASTGQKPRRLFF
CDR3 DNA: TGCAGTGCTAGTACCGGACAGAAACCCCGGAGACTGTTTTTT

J gene: TRBJ1-5
V gene: TRBV7-2
clone size: NA
D gene: NA
CDR3 protein: CASSLEPPQPQHF
CDR3 DNA: TGTGCCAGCAGCTTAGAACCACCACAGCCCCAGCATTTT

J gene: TRBJ2-2
V gene: TRBV3-1
clone size: NA
D gene: NA
CDR3 protein: CASSQRTGAGELFF
CDR3 DNA: TGTGCCAGCAGCCAGCGGACTGGGGCCGGGGAGCTGTTTTTT

J gene: TRBJ2-7
V gene: TRBV11-1
clone size: few
D gene: NA
CDR3 protein: CASSLGKYEQYF
CDR3 DNA: TGTGCCAGCAGCCTAGGGAAGTACGAGCAGTACTTC

J gene: TRBJ2-7
V gene: TRBV5-1
clone size: many
D gene: NA
CDR3 protein: CASSLESYEQYF
CDR3 DNA: TGCGCCAGCAGCTTGGAGTCCTACGAGCAGTACTTC

J gene: TRBJ2-2
V gene: TRBV5-1
clone size: NA
D gene: NA
CDR3 protein: CASSLGQIPNTGELFF
CDR3 DNA: TGCGCCAGCAGCTTGGGCCAGATACCGAACACCGGGGAGCTGTTTTTT

J gene: TRBJ1-2
V gene: TRBV7-2
clone size: NA
D gene: NA
CDR3 protein: CASSLTQGYGYTF
CDR3 DNA: TGTGCCAGCAGCCTCACACAGGGCTATGGCTACACCTTC

J gene: TRBJ1-1
V gene: TRBV7-6
clone size: few
D gene: NA
CDR3 protein: CASSSWTVPGPAGEAFF
CDR3 DNA: TGTGCCAGCAGCTCTTGGACAGTCCCAGGGCCTGCGGGAGAAGCTTTCTTT

J gene: TRBJ2-6
V gene: TRBV6-1
clone size: NA
D gene: NA
CDR3 protein: CASRRAGANVLTF
CDR3 DNA: TGTGCCAGCCGGCGGGCCGGGGCCAACGTCCTGACTTTC

J gene: TRBJ1-4
V gene: TRBV5-1
clone size: few
D gene: TRBD1
CDR3 protein: CASRPQGATNEKLFF
CDR3 DNA: TGCGCCAGCAGACCCCAGGGGGCAACTAATGAAAAACTGTTTTTT

J gene: TRBJ2-3
V gene: TRBV7-6
clone size: NA
D gene: TRBD2
CDR3 protein: CASRSTSGRGDTQYF
CDR3 DNA: TGTGCCAGCAGGTCGACTAGCGGACGGGGGGATACGCAGTATTTT

J gene: TRBJ1-2
V gene: TRBV12-5
clone size: NA
D gene: NA
CDR3 protein: CASGLVRKGAGYGYTF
CDR3 DNA: TGTGCTAGTGGTTTGGTACGTAAGGGCGCCGGCTATGGCTACACCTTC

J gene: TRBJ2-3
V gene: TRBV20-1
clone size: once
D gene: TRBD2
CDR3 protein: CSAFSGRAVGDTQYF
CDR3 DNA: TGCAGTGCCTTTAGCGGGAGGGCCGTCGGAGATACGCAGTATTTT

J gene: TRBJ1-1
V gene: TRBV12-3/TRBV12-4
clone size: few
D gene: TRBD1
CDR3 protein: CASSLDRVTGAFF
CDR3 DNA: TGTGCCAGCAGCCTCGACAGGGTCACAGGAGCTTTCTTT

J gene: TRBJ1-6
V gene: TRBV30
clone size: NA
D gene: TRBD1
CDR3 protein: CAWSYGTGDSPLHF
CDR3 DNA: TGTGCCTGGAGTTACGGGACAGGGGATTCACCCCTCCACTTT

J gene: TRBJ2-5
V gene: TRBV20-1
clone size: NA
D gene: NA
CDR3 protein: CSASGQETQYF
CDR3 DNA: TGCAGTGCCTCGGGCCAAGAGACCCAGTACTTC

J gene: TRBJ2-1
V gene: TRBV4-1
clone size: once
D gene: TRBD2
CDR3 protein: CASSQATSGGPRYLSSYNEQFF
CDR3 DNA: TGCGCCAGCAGCCAAGCGACTAGCGGGGGGCCGCGATATCTTAGCTCCTACAATGAGCAGTTCTTC

J gene: TRBJ2-7
V gene: TRBV18
clone size: NA
D gene: NA
CDR3 protein: CASSPQVSYEQYF
CDR3 DNA: TGTGCCAGCTCACCACAGGTGAGCTACGAGCAGTACTTC

J gene: TRBJ1-1
V gene: TRBV20-1
clone size: NA
D gene: NA
CDR3 protein: CSAREYTNTEAFF
CDR3 DNA: TGCAGTGCTAGAGAATACACGAACACTGAAGCTTTCTTT

J gene: TRBJ1-2
V gene: TRBV4-3
clone size: few
D gene: NA
CDR3 protein: CASSQDQGRDAGYTF
CDR3 DNA: TGCGCCAGCAGCCAAGATCAGGGCAGGGACGCCGGCTACACCTTC

J gene: TRBJ2-2
V gene: TRBV15
clone size: NA
D gene: TRBD1
CDR3 protein: CATSTYGTANTGELFF
CDR3 DNA: TGTGCCACCAGCACCTACGGGACAGCGAACACCGGGGAGCTGTTTTTT

J gene: TRBJ2-3
V gene: TRBV9
clone size: NA
D gene: NA
CDR3 protein: CASTAASTDTQYF
CDR3 DNA: TGTGCCAGCACCGCGGCTAGCACAGATACGCAGTATTTT

J gene: TRBJ2-5
V gene: TRBV5-1
clone size: few
D gene: NA
CDR3 protein: CASSLGWWKQTQETQYF
CDR3 DNA: TGCGCCAGCAGCTTGGGGTGGTGGAAACAGACCCAAGAGACCCAGTACTTC

J gene: TRBJ2-1
V gene: TRBV10-3
clone size: NA
D gene: TRBD2
CDR3 protein: CAISESTGLVYNEQFF
CDR3 DNA: TGTGCCATCAGTGAGTCGACGGGACTAGTTTACAATGAGCAGTTCTTC

J gene: TRBJ1-3
V gene: TRBV5-6
clone size: NA
D gene: NA
CDR3 protein: CASSTPGEAGNTIYF
CDR3 DNA: TGTGCCAGCAGCACCCCAGGGGAAGCCGGAAACACCATATATTTT

J gene: TRBJ1-5
V gene: TRBV19
clone size: few
D gene: NA
CDR3 protein: CASSIVGVQGNQPQHF
CDR3 DNA: TGTGCCAGTAGTATAGTGGGCGTCCAGGGCAATCAGCCCCAGCATTTT

J gene: TRBJ2-4
V gene: TRBV12-3/TRBV12-4
clone size: few
D gene: NA
CDR3 protein: CASSFGGRDIQYF
CDR3 DNA: TGTGCCAGCAGTTTCGGGGGAAGGGACATTCAGTACTTC

J gene: TRBJ2-6
V gene: TRBV24-1
clone size: NA
D gene: NA
CDR3 protein: CATSAHKGSGANVLTF
CDR3 DNA: TGTGCCACCAGTGCGCATAAAGGGTCTGGGGCCAACGTCCTGACTTTC

J gene: TRBJ1-2
V gene: TRBV5-1
clone size: few
D gene: TRBD1
CDR3 protein: CASSLTGGPLYGYTF
CDR3 DNA: TGCGCCAGCAGCTTGACAGGGGGCCCACTATATGGCTACACCTTC

J gene: TRBJ2-2
V gene: TRBV30
clone size: few
D gene: NA
CDR3 protein: CAWSMGPGELFF
CDR3 DNA: TGTGCCTGGAGTATGGGGCCCGGGGAGCTGTTTTTT

J gene: TRBJ2-2
V gene: TRBV20-1
clone size: NA
D gene: TRBD2
CDR3 protein: CSASLRGRNTGELFF
CDR3 DNA: TGCAGTGCTAGTCTTCGCGGGAGGAACACCGGGGAGCTGTTTTTT

J gene: TRBJ1-2
V gene: TRBV12-3/TRBV12-4
clone size: NA
D gene: NA
CDR3 protein: CASSLALGLKNFYGYTF
CDR3 DNA: TGTGCCAGCAGTCTGGCCCTAGGACTGAAAAACTTCTATGGCTACACCTTC

J gene: TRBJ1-3
V gene: TRBV5-1
clone size: few
D gene: NA
CDR3 protein: CASSLAPRHVAGNTIYF
CDR3 DNA: TGCGCCAGCAGCTTGGCCCCCAGACACGTGGCTGGAAACACCATATATTTT

J gene: TRBJ2-7
V gene: TRBV29-1
clone size: NA
D gene: TRBD2
CDR3 protein: CSVEFPRRGAYEQYF
CDR3 DNA: TGCAGCGTTGAATTTCCCAGACGGGGGGCCTACGAGCAGTACTTC

J gene: TRBJ2-2
V gene: TRBV6-2/TRBV6-3
clone size: NA
D gene: NA
CDR3 protein: CASSYRRQTTGELFF
CDR3 DNA: TGTGCCAGCAGCTATCGCCGACAGACCACCGGGGAGCTGTTTTTT

J gene: TRBJ2-7
V gene: TRBV10-3
clone size: NA
D gene: NA
CDR3 protein: CAISRDNYEQYF
CDR3 DNA: TGTGCCATCAGCCGGGACAACTACGAGCAGTACTTC

J gene: TRBJ1-6
V gene: TRBV7-9
clone size: NA
D gene: TRBD1
CDR3 protein: CASSSGQGANSPLHF
CDR3 DNA: TGTGCCAGCAGCTCAGGACAGGGGGCAAATTCACCCCTCCACTTT

J gene: TRBJ1-2
V gene: TRBV7-2
clone size: few
D gene: NA
CDR3 protein: CASSLAGRGYTF
CDR3 DNA: TGTGCCAGCAGCTTGGCAGGGCGTGGCTACACCTTC